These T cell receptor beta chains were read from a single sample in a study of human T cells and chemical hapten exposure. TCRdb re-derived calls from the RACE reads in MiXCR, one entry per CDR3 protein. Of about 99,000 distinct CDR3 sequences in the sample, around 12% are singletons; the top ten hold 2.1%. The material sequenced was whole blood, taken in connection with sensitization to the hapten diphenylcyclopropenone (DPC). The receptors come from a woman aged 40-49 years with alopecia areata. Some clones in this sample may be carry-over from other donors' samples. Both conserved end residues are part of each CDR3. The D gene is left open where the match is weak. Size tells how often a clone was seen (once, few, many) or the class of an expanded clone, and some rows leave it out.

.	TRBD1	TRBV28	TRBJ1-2	CASRKALTGHGYTF	TGTGCCAGCAGAAAGGCCCTGACAGGGCATGGCTACACCTTC
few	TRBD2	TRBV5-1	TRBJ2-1	CASSLRLAGVNEQFF	TGCGCCAGCAGCTTGAGGTTAGCGGGAGTTAATGAGCAGTTCTTC
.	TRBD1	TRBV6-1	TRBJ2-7	CASSEYGQGASEQYF	TGTGCCAGCAGTGAATATGGGCAGGGGGCGAGCGAGCAGTACTTC
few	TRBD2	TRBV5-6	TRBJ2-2	CASSLRSGRILGELFF	TGTGCCAGCAGCTTAAGGAGCGGGAGAATCCTCGGGGAGCTGTTTTTT
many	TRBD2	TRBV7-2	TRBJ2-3	CASSLWASGPSRAQYF	TGTGCCAGCAGCTTATGGGCTAGCGGGCCCTCCCGAGCGCAGTATTTT
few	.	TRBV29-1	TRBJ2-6	CSVSGSGANVLTF	TGCAGCGTTTCAGGGTCTGGGGCCAACGTCCTGACTTTC
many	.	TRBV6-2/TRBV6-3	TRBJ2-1	CASSYRGLGFF	TGTGCCAGCAGTTATCGGGGACTGGGGTTCTTC
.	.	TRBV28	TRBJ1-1	CASSSTSPWGEGTEAFF	TGTGCCAGCAGTTCGACTAGCCCATGGGGGGAGGGCACTGAAGCTTTCTTT
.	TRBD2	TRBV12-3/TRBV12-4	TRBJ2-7	CASSPGTSASYEQYF	TGTGCCAGCAGTCCCGGGACTAGCGCCTCCTACGAGCAGTACTTC
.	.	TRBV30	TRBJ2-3	CAWTGLQQPDTQYF	TGTGCCTGGACGGGACTCCAGCAACCAGATACGCAGTATTTT
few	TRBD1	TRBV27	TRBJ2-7	CASSSGQGSSYEQYF	TGTGCCAGCAGCTCCGGACAGGGCAGCTCCTACGAGCAGTACTTC
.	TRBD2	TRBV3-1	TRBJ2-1	CASSPTSGAYNEQFF	TGTGCCAGCAGCCCAACTAGCGGGGCCTACAATGAGCAGTTCTTC
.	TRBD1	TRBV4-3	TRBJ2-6	CASSREQGVSGANVLTF	TGCGCCAGCAGCCGGGAACAGGGGGTCTCTGGGGCCAACGTCCTGACTTTC
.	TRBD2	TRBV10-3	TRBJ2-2	CATRLAVRTGELFF	TGTGCCACCCGACTAGCGGTTAGAACCGGGGAGCTGTTTTTT
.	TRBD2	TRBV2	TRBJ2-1	CASSEGLAGGGNEQFF	TGTGCCAGCAGTGAAGGACTAGCGGGAGGGGGCAATGAGCAGTTCTTC
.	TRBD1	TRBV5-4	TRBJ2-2	CASSRPGQGASTGELFF	TGTGCCAGCAGCCGGCCAGGACAGGGGGCGAGCACCGGGGAGCTGTTTTTT
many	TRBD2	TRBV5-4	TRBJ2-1	CASSLFTSGYKFF	TGTGCCAGCAGCTTGTTTACTAGCGGATATAAGTTCTTC
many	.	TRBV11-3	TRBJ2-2	CASSVDRNTGELFF	TGTGCCAGCAGCGTGGACAGGAACACCGGGGAGCTGTTTTTT
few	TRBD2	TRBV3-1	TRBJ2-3	CASSLNLAGGDTQYF	TGTGCCAGCAGCCTGAATTTAGCGGGAGGAGATACGCAGTATTTT
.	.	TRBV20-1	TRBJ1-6	CSTRSGIQHSPLHF	TGCAGTACGAGGTCAGGGATCCAACATTCACCCCTCCACTTT
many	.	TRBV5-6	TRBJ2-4	CASSLGPDIQYF	TGTGCCAGCAGCTTGGGACCCGACATTCAGTACTTC
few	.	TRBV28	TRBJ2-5	CASFRYQETQYF	TGTGCCAGTTTCAGATACCAAGAGACCCAGTACTTC
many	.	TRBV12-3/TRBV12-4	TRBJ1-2	CASSSAGAGYTF	TGTGCCAGCAGTTCAGCCGGGGCCGGCTACACCTTC
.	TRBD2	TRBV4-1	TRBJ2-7	CASSQAGGRYEQYF	TGCGCCAGCAGCCAAGCCGGGGGGAGGTACGAGCAGTACTTC
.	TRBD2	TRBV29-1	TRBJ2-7	CSVGLREGLYEQYF	TGCAGCGTTGGGTTACGGGAGGGCCTCTACGAGCAGTACTTC
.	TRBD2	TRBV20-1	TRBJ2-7	CSAPTSAYEQYF	TGCAGTGCTCCTACTAGCGCCTACGAGCAGTACTTC